This T cell receptor beta chain appears in the sequencing data of a study of blood T cell repertoires in COVID-19. The V and J ends lost 9 bases and 0 bases respectively, with 12 bases between them. The CDR3 loop spans 14 amino acids. The V gene's germline CDR1 is LNHDA and CDR2 SQIVND (reference sequence). Libraries were prepared by immunoSEQ multiplex PCR; TCRdb keeps only in-frame clonotypes and omits some of them. The table lists under 450,000 clones, around 84% of them singletons, with around 1.1% in the top ten. The chain has TRBV19 and TRBJ1-3; D call uncertain. The sequencing sample was made of peripheral blood. The receptor comes from a human donor with acute or convalescent COVID-19. The donor label of this sample is uncertain. The DNA of the CDR3 is TGTGCCAGCAGACACATAAGCTCTGGAAACACCATATATTTT. It translates to CASRHISSGNTIYF. Combining the CDR3 with reference TRBV19 and TRBJ1-3 gives the whole variable domain DGGITQSPKYLFRKEGQNVTLSCEQNLNHDAMYWYRQDPGQGLRLIYYSQIVNDFQKGDIAEGYSVSREKKESFPLTVTSAQKNPTAFYLCASRHISSGNTIYFGEGSWLTVV.